This T cell receptor beta chain stems from a study of cytomegalovirus exposure and HLA in healthy donors (dated by TCRdb to about 2017). Context from the whole study: An earlier analysis of a few hundred of the donors reported 276 Gb of sequence data and 117 million unique TCR beta sequences obtained from 150 million to 200 million T cells. Around 320 gigabases of sequencing data and approximately 84 million unique TCR sequences were included in an early release covering about 600 HLA-typed donors. Among the approximately 400 genotyped donors, roughly 80% belonged to the genetic ancestry cluster associated with self-reported Caucasian donors. The aim of the study was to test whether cataloging public T cell receptors could identify signatures of past pathogen exposure. The study profiled the T cell repertoires of about 640 subjects by immunosequencing and related them to cytomegalovirus serostatus. Along with the roughly 670-subject first cohort, a separate validation cohort of over 90 different subjects was used. To predict cytomegalovirus infection status, the study brought together high-throughput TCR immunosequencing, statistical association of individual TCRs with disease status, and machine learning. In a later analysis, previously published TCR beta repertoires from 666 donors were re-analyzed and high-resolution HLA genotyping was added so that TCR occurrence patterns could be studied. In the later analysis, no new phenotypic data were used to find candidate immune exposures; instead, reliance was placed on TCR beta sequences and their occurrence across donors. In an earlier analysis of a few hundred of the donors, high-throughput TCR beta sequencing was used to judge whether each TCR beta V gene segment behaved as functional or pseudogenic. Donor age, sex, ethnicity and CMV serostatus were compiled alongside the repertoire data. A later genetic analysis took genome-wide SNP genotypes for about three fifths of the 666 donors and used that subset as a discovery cohort. Every discovery cohort repertoire had been produced on one sequencing platform. Both class I and class II loci were covered by HLA typing, at four-digit resolution. The number of donors typed differed by locus, with about 620-630 for A, B, C, DRB1 and DQB1, approximately 500 for DQA1, 600 to 610 for DPA1, and around 450 for DPB1. Four or five DR-DQ haplotypes were handled as single units for association and clustering because linkage in the cohort was strong. Across approximately 400 genotyped donors of the cohort, an average of approximately 240,000 unique TCR beta nucleotide sequences per donor were sequenced, and roughly a sixth of those sequences were non-productive.

General conclusions and limits of the study: Because counts were too low, some 17 rarely observed V segments, including chromosome 9 orphons, were excluded from the earlier analysis of 587 of the donors. The classifier was reported to diagnose cytomegalovirus status with high specificity and sensitivity in both the original and validation cohorts. Some IMGT-functional V segments, including TRBV6-2 and TRBV6-3, could not be told apart with the 87-base-pair reads, so those segments were excluded. A further reported finding was that TCR beta sequences accurately predicted the HLA-A and HLA-B alleles for most subjects in the first cohort. The authors suggested that the approach could potentially be extended to other disease states and immunological phenotypes. A cluster of highly shared sequence variants was judged likely to represent a technical artifact of the sequencing pipeline. In an earlier analysis of fewer than 750 of the donors, most TCR beta V segments were observed in productive rearrangements about 87% or about 30% of the time, broadly matching IMGT annotations. For the cohort, immune exposure information was limited to CMV serostatus. Assigning TCR associations to individual alleles was difficult when HLA alleles, especially DR and DQ, strongly co-occurred. Across donors, most TCR sequences were observed very rarely, whereas some public TCRs were present in many individuals. In a later analysis, HLA-associated TCR beta chains showed more clonal expansion and lower generation probabilities than non-associated chains that were equally common. In this cohort, only TCR beta chains were sequenced, and detectable features were limited by the absence of alpha or paired-chain data. In a later genetic analysis, fewer N-insertions in productive TCRs were reported among donors in an Asian-associated ancestry cluster than the roughly 700-donor mean. A later analysis reported that several top co-occurrence clusters appeared linked to parvovirus B19, influenza, CMV and Epstein-Barr virus. Linkage disequilibrium might explain the correlated functional status among segregating V segments, but an unknown experimental factor could not be excluded. Because some donors lacked HLA typing at each locus, the association tests relied only on the typed subset. Specific HLA alleles were associated with 15,000 to 20,000 TCR beta sequences at a false discovery rate of 0.05 in a later analysis. In the study, some 160 TCR beta chains were listed as associated with cytomegalovirus. A later genetic analysis associated a missense DCLRE1C variant with V-gene and J-gene trimming of TCR beta chains, and an independent cohort replicated the association. In a later analysis, TCR association rates were found to vary across HLA loci, with the most associated TCRs seen for DRB1 alleles and the fewest for HLA-C alleles. A few of the identified cytomegalovirus-associated TCR beta chains were confirmed in vitro to be specific for cytomegalovirus antigens. A later analysis found that most CMV-associated TCR beta chains appeared HLA-restricted, with HLA associations seemingly driven largely by CMV exposure. Roughly uniform sequencing depth across donors was assumed in presence/absence analyses, although this assumption may not hold.

In total, 630 or so healthy bone marrow donors made up the cohort. At the time of sampling, all cohort members were nominally healthy, though unrecorded immune exposures were likely present. The donor tested CMV seropositive, placing the donor among the 250 to 350 seropositive members of the cohort. A peripheral blood sample was provided by each donor, and peripheral blood mononuclear cells were used for TCR beta sequencing. The Qiagen DNeasy Blood Extraction Kit was used to extract genomic DNA from the blood cell samples. The library came from the immunoSEQ multiplex PCR assay. A mixture of 60 forward primers for TCR Vbeta segments and 13 reverse primers for TCR Jbeta segments was used in the multiplex PCR. The CDR3 region of rearranged TCR beta genes was amplified from genomic DNA with a multiplex PCR assay. Amplified TCR beta libraries were sequenced as 87-base-pair reads on the Illumina HiSeq System. The original methods were these. A later analysis tallied around 82 million unique TCR beta chains across the 700 or so repertoires, and approximately 11 million of those chains were shared by two or more donors. To remove PCR and sequencing errors, raw reads were error-corrected and collapsed into unique sequences using a nearest-neighbor algorithm that merged closely related sequences. Alignment of CDR3 sequences to IMGT reference sequences was used to assign V, D and J gene segments. For a sequence to be retained, at least a six-nucleotide match to both a V gene segment and a J gene segment was required. Rearrangements were called productive when the CDR3 lacked stop codons and stayed in frame with V and J; all others were non-productive. Following IMGT convention, CDR3 was defined as the stretch from the second conserved V-encoded cysteine up to the conserved J-encoded phenylalanine. In an earlier analysis of approximately 590 of the donors, sequences lacking an unambiguous match to a single V gene segment were excluded. In an earlier analysis of several hundred of the donors, V segments were called functional above 56.7% productive rearrangements and were called segregating when the between-donor standard deviation exceeded 5%. A statistical classification framework was developed to diagnose cytomegalovirus status using the catalog of TCR beta chain sequences. In a later analysis, V and J genes were assigned by comparing TCR nucleotide sequences against IMGT/GENE-DB human TR gene sequences. A later analysis assigned CDR3 sequences and most-parsimonious VDJ recombination scenarios with the TCRdist pipeline. In a later analysis, each TCR beta chain was defined by its CDR3 amino acid sequence together with its V-gene family, and reads without a unique V-gene family were excluded. A later analysis removed over 500 highly shared, low-generation-probability nucleotide sequences to deal with suspected cross-contamination and a sequencing artifact. In a later analysis, a clonal expansion index for each public chain was calculated from normalized within-repertoire ranks of inferred template counts. In a later analysis, generation probabilities were computed with a VDJ recombination model fitted to out-of-frame rearrangements, and the resulting probabilities were checked against IGoR. A later analysis scored TCR-TCR, TCR-HLA and TCR-CMV co-occurrence with hypergeometric tests, applying a repertoire-size bias correction to TCR pairs. A later analysis estimated false discovery rates by permuting HLA or CMV assignments 20 times. In a later analysis, co-occurring TCRs were grouped using DBSCAN, and TCRdist sequence similarity was added for clustering within HLA-allele-positive subsets. Repertoires with fewer than 30,000 or more than 120,000 public chains, plus five repertoires with anomalous nucleotide sharing, were excluded from co-occurrence clustering. This is the immuneACCESS table as TCRdb keeps it, with only in-frame sequences that have V and J called. A part of the clones is gone; compared with another copy, unresolved V genes explain less than half, and the rest is unexplained. The D gene and trimming were derived from the DNA, and the V and J assignments and clone size from that table. Across this sample there are 120,000 or so clones, with roughly 18% seen only once. Together, the top ten hold approximately 2.9% of the sample.

Trimming takes 6 bases from V and 4 bases from J, and the germline ends sit 9 bases apart. Counted from cysteine to phenylalanine, this CDR3 has 12 amino acids. The only DNA kept is the CDR3, 36 bases in frame from the first base. For CDR1 and CDR2, the germline V gene lists MDHEN and SYDVKM. This clone was seen a handful of times. Its specific antigen is unknown. No much larger clone is present one base from it, and per-base qualities are unavailable. Sequencing input: PBMCs. The sequence was obtained from a female donor in good health and CMV-seropositive. The rearrangement joined TRBV28 to TRBJ1-2; TRBD1 is a weak D gene call, 6 bases matching. The CDR3 region has the sequence CASRWTAYGYTF. The base sequence is TGTGCCAGCAGGTGGACAGCCTATGGCTACACCTTC.